This T cell receptor (beta chain) was sequenced during a study of T cell responses to AZD1222 COVID-19 vaccine. The CDR3 is 14 amino acids. Germline loops: CDR1 SGDLS, CDR2 YYNGEE. The V end was cut by 3 bases, the J end by 2 bases, with 10 bases between. Clones were read by immunoSEQ multiplex PCR, and TCRdb kept only the in-frame ones, dropping some. The table lists approximately 160,000 clones, about nine tenths of them singletons, with roughly 3.1% in the top ten. Sequencing was performed on peripheral blood, taken on day 0 of AZD1222 vaccination. This receptor was identified in an adult in good health. The chain is built from TRBV9 and TRBJ2-3; D ambiguous. The CDR3 loop is CASSADFATDTQYF. DNA for the CDR3: TGTGCCAGCAGCGCCGACTTTGCCACAGATACGCAGTATTTT.